This TCR beta chain is drawn from a study of blood T cell repertoires in COVID-19. On the study more broadly: Samples taken during acute and convalescent COVID-19 were collected in the United States, Italy and Spain.

V shed 7 bases, J shed 4 bases, and the junction held 5 bases outside the gene matches. The germline CDR1 and CDR2 sequences are WSHSY and SAAADI. The CDR3 length is 13 residues. The authors' processing: The assay estimated nucleated cells by amplifying reference gene primers. Generated by immunoSEQ multiplex PCR, the TCRdb table keeps only in-frame clones and is missing some. That table is the source of V, J and clone size, and D and trimming were worked out from the DNA. The sample includes about 230,000 clones, 85% to 90% of them seen just once. The chain has TRBV10-2 and TRBJ2-7; 9 positions match TRBD2. This clonotype originated in a man aged 50-60 years with COVID-19, enrolled during active disease. The sequenced sample consisted of peripheral blood. CDR3 in amino acids: CASMASGIYEQYF. CDR3 sequence (DNA): TGCGCCAGCATGGCTAGCGGGATATACGAGCAGTACTTC.